One sample yielded the 7 T cell receptor beta chains listed below, sequenced in a study of T cell responses to AZD1222 COVID-19 vaccine. Data came from immunoSEQ multiplex PCR; TCRdb stores just in-frame clones and leaves some out. The sample records about 130,000 clones, approximately 85% being singletons. The specimen comprised peripheral blood, sampled 28 days after the second AZD1222 dose. Every receptor here comes from an adult who received the AZD1222 COVID-19 vaccine.

The chain links TRBV21-1 to TRBJ1-5; the table's D call TRBD1 went unverified against the DNA. TRBV21-1 is a pseudogene locus. The CDR3 has 16 residues. The CDR3 sequence is CASTPGDRVVDQPQHF. The CDR3 DNA reads TGTGCCAGCACCCCAGGGGACAGGGTAGTGGATCAGCCCCAGCATTTT.

V usage is TRBV14 and J usage is TRBJ1-1, with D unclear. The CDR3 length is 13 residues. Germline V gene data show CDR1 as SGHDN and CDR2 as FVKESK. Trimming took 3 bases from V and 5 from J, leaving 10 bases between them. The CDR3 sequence: CASSHRRRTEAFF. The CDR3 DNA follows: TGTGCCAGCAGCCACAGGAGGCGAACTGAAGCTTTCTTT.

This clone has only one observation. This chain links TRBV4-1 with TRBJ2-3, with TRBD2 matching over 8 bases. CDR3 length: 14 amino acids. V was clipped by 1 base and J by 8 bases; unmatched bases: 5. Germline-derived CDR1 and CDR2 are MGHRA and YSYEKL. CDR3 loop: CASSQVSSGGTQYF. CDR3 DNA sequence: TGCGCCAGCAGCCAAGTCTCGAGCGGGGGTACGCAGTATTTT.

This chain's CDR3 is CASSPTGNTIYF. CDR3 sequence (DNA): TGTGCCAGCAGTCCTACAGGAAACACCATATATTTT. This chain connects TRBV28 to TRBJ1-3, with no clear D. The CDR3 spans 12 residues. Germline values: CDR1 MDHEN, CDR2 SYDVKM. The V gene lost 5 bases and the J gene lost 4 bases, with 6 bases spanning the gap.

The chain carries TRBV3-1 (or the pseudogene TRBV3-2) and TRBJ1-5; D is ambiguous. The V end lost 5 bases, the J end lost 3 bases, and 17 bases lay between the germline ends. The CDR3 consists of 16 residues. Germline V gene sequence: CDR1 LGHDT, CDR2 YNNKEL (reference sequence). CDR3 bases: TGTGCCAGCAGCTTTAATTTCCCCGGTTCCAATCAGCCCCAGCATTTT. It yields the protein CASSFNFPGSNQPQHF.

The gene calls are TRBV2 and TRBJ2-3; D gene unclear. V shed 7 bases and J shed 2 bases, with 13 bases lying between them. The CDR3 has 14 amino acids. Per the germline V gene, CDR1 is SNHLY and CDR2 is FYNNEI. The CDR3 region is CASKIGSDTDTQYF. The CDR3 DNA is TGTGCCAGCAAAATAGGATCTGACACAGATACGCAGTATTTT.

This sequence joins TRBV28 and TRBJ2-5; 9 bases match TRBD2. There are 15 residues in the CDR3. Germline CDR1 and CDR2: MDHEN and SYDVKM. The ends lost 7 bases at V and 0 bases at J; junction bases unmatched: 6. CDR3: CASKAGGRYQETQYF. The CDR3 DNA follows: TGTGCCAGCAAGGCGGGGGGGCGGTACCAAGAGACCCAGTACTTC.